The next 27 T cell receptor beta chains were all read from a single sample in a study of T cells in Graves' hyperthyroidism and ophthalmopathy. Amplified regions were TCR beta CDR3 sequences from RNA transcripts. The TCR CDR3 was amplified in a first-round RT-PCR using the HTBI primer set. TCRdb redid the calling of the multiplex PCR reads with MiXCR, one entry per CDR3 protein. The sample has around 560,000 distinct CDR3 sequences; around 15% are singletons. Sequenced sample: blood. The receptors originated from a woman younger than 35 with Graves' hyperthyroidism.

This clonotype was detected many times. The chain combines TRBV12-3 or TRBV12-4 with TRBJ2-3, with 12 bases lining up with TRBD2. V trimming: 3 bases; J trimming: 2 bases; junction bases outside the gene matches: 6. The CDR3 consists of 17 residues. CDR3 residues: CASSFHRLAGDTDTQYF. The CDR3, as DNA: TGTGCCAGCAGTTTCCATCGACTAGCGGGAGACACAGATACGCAGTATTTT.

This clonotype was counted between two and nine times. This chain connects TRBV29-1 to TRBJ1-4; D is undetermined. This CDR3 comprises 14 residues. V was clipped by 1 base and J by 0 bases, with 6 bases between them. Per the germline V gene, CDR1 is SQVTM and CDR2 is ANQGSEA. The CDR3 loop reads CSVEGTSTNEKLFF. The CDR3 bases are TGCAGCGTTGAAGGGACTTCAACTAATGAAAAACTGTTTTTT.

The V and J genes are TRBV12-3 or TRBV12-4 and TRBJ2-2; tentatively, D is TRBD1 or TRBD2 (6 bases each). CDR3 length equals 16 residues. The V end lost 3 bases, the J end lost 7 bases, and 18 bases lay between the germline ends. The CDR3 protein is CASSFRLAEGGGELFF. The CDR3 DNA sequence: TGTGCCAGCAGTTTTCGGCTAGCAGAGGGGGGCGGGGAGCTGTTTTTT.

There are many counts of this clonotype. The chain uses TRBV12-3 or TRBV12-4 and TRBJ2-5; D ambiguous. The CDR3 covers 12 residues. V was clipped by 3 bases and J by 4 bases, with 6 bases between them. The CDR3 loop reads CASSFGGETQYF. As DNA, the CDR3 is TGTGCCAGCAGTTTCGGCGGAGAGACCCAGTACTTC.

The chain has TRBV18 and TRBJ2-1; 9 bases fit TRBD2. The CDR3 has 17 residues. The V gene end was trimmed by 2 bases and the J gene end by 7 bases; junction bases not matched to a gene: 12. The germline V gene encodes CDR1 KGHSH and CDR2 LQKENI. CDR3 amino acids: CASSPVSGTSILNEQFF. CDR3 DNA: TGTGCCAGCTCACCAGTCTCCGGGACTAGCATCTTGAATGAGCAGTTCTTC.

This clonotype has a handful of counts. The genes are TRBV11-2 and TRBJ2-1; D not certain. The CDR3 has 11 amino acids. Germline V gives CDR1 SGHAT, CDR2 FQNNGV. V was trimmed by 7 bases and J by 7 bases, leaving 8 bases between them. The CDR3 loop reads CASTSRNEQFF. As DNA, the CDR3 is TGTGCCAGCACCTCCCGAAATGAGCAGTTCTTC.

This clonotype showed up many times. The chain employs TRBV19 and TRBJ1-2; 8 bases are a match to TRBD1. The junction had 7 bases not matched to a gene; V was cut back by 2 bases and J by 2 bases. The CDR3 sequence is 16 residues long. The germline V gene encodes CDR1 LNHDA and CDR2 SQIVND (reference sequence). The CDR3 protein is CASSIPRGQGNYGYTF. The CDR3 nucleotides are TGTGCCAGTAGTATACCAAGAGGACAGGGCAACTATGGCTACACCTTC.

A few counts support this clonotype. The chain uses TRBV5-1 and TRBJ2-2, with D perhaps given as TRBD1 or TRBD2 (5 bases each). There are 14 residues in the CDR3. V lost 0 bases, J lost 7 bases, and 10 bases lay in between. Germline V gene sequence: CDR1 SGHRS, CDR2 YFSETQ. CDR3 nucleotide sequence: TGCGCCAGCAGCTTGGAGAGGGGCATCGGGGAGCTGTTTTTT. Its protein is CASSLERGIGELFF.

The V call is TRBV4-1, the J call TRBJ2-3, with TRBD1 matching 8 bases. CDR3 length: 16 residues. The V segment lost 1 base and the J segment 4 bases; nucleotides outside the gene matches: 7. Germline CDR1 is MGHRA and CDR2 is YSYEKL. The CDR3 sequence is CASSQARQGSSDTQYF. The DNA for the CDR3 is TGCGCCAGCAGCCAAGCGAGACAGGGGTCCTCAGATACGCAGTATTTT.

In this sample, this clonotype turned up many times. The chain is built from TRBV9 and TRBJ1-1; D remains ambiguous. Per the germline V gene, CDR1 is SGDLS and CDR2 is YYNGEE. The V gene lost 0 bases and the J gene lost 1 base, with 10 bases spanning the gap. The CDR3 consists of 15 residues. CDR3 sequence reads: CASSVALTANTEAFF. Written as DNA, the CDR3 is TGTGCCAGCAGCGTAGCTTTAACAGCGAACACTGAAGCTTTCTTT.

This clonotype was detected once. The chain is built from TRBV11-3 and TRBJ2-3; 8 bases are shared with TRBD1. The CDR3 is 18 amino acids. V lost 1 base to trimming and J lost 2 bases; unmatched junction nucleotides: 11. CDR1 and CDR2 (germline): SGHNT, YENEEA. The CDR3 DNA follows: TGTGCCAGCAGCTTAGGGGTCCAGGGGGCCCAGTCCACAGATACGCAGTATTTT. Translation: CASSLGVQGAQSTDTQYF. The full variable domain, with the rest looked up from reference TRBV11-3 and TRBJ2-3, is EAGVVQSPRYKIIEKKQPVAFWCNPISGHNTLYWYLQNLGQGPELLIRYENEEAVDDSQLPKDRFSAERLKGVDSTLKIQPAELGDSAVYLCASSLGVQGAQSTDTQYFGPGTRLTVL.

This clonotype was picked up many times. This chain links TRBV2 with TRBJ1-1; no definite D call. This CDR3 has 13 residues. Trimming took 6 bases from V and 1 from J, leaving 9 bases between them. CDR1 and CDR2 (germline): SNHLY, FYNNEI. CDR3 nucleotide sequence: TGTGCCAGCAGCATACAGACGAACACTGAAGCTTTCTTT. Translation: CASSIQTNTEAFF. Using reference TRBV2 and TRBJ1-1 for the parts outside the CDR3, the full variable domain is EPEVTQTPSHQVTQMGQEVILRCVPISNHLYFYWYRQILGQKVEFLVSFYNNEISEKSEIFDDQFSVERPDGSNFTLKIRSTKLEDSAMYFCASSIQTNTEAFFGQGTRLTVV.

This clonotype appeared a few times. The chain has TRBV11-2 and TRBJ2-5, with D uncertain. The V gene lost 1 base and the J gene lost 5 bases, with 14 bases spanning the gap. The germline CDR1 and CDR2 sequences are SGHAT and FQNNGV. CDR3 length equals 15 residues. The CDR3 spells CASSLGDRDWETQYF. As DNA, the CDR3 is TGTGCCAGCAGCTTAGGGGATCGAGATTGGGAGACCCAGTACTTC.

There are many counts of this clonotype. The chain links TRBV18 to TRBJ2-7, with 15 positions matching TRBD2. Losses at the gene ends were 3 bases for V and 6 bases for J; bases not matched to a gene: 6. The length of the CDR3 is 16 residues. Germline values: CDR1 KGHSH, CDR2 LQKENI. CDR3 sequence: CASSPGLAGGPSEQYF. The CDR3 DNA reads as TGTGCCAGCTCACCCGGACTAGCGGGAGGGCCATCCGAGCAGTACTTC.

This clonotype was recorded a few times. This chain links TRBV7-3 with TRBJ2-3; D may be TRBD2 (8 bases). The V gene's germline CDR1 is SGHTA and CDR2 FQGTGA. The CDR3 spans 20 residues. V was shortened by 1 base and J by 0 bases, with 23 bases between the two germline ends. In nucleotides, the CDR3 is TGTGCCAGCAGCTTAAGGAGGGGGCCTAGCGGGCTAACTAGCACAGATACGCAGTATTTT. Translated, it gives CASSLRRGPSGLTSTDTQYF.

This clonotype was found many times. The chain recombines TRBV28 with TRBJ1-5; D is unresolved. V was pared by 3 bases and J by 2 bases, with 11 bases between. CDR1 is MDHEN and CDR2 is SYDVKM in the germline V gene. This CDR3 is 15 amino acids long. CDR3 in amino acids: CASSLGGIRNQPQHF. The DNA for the CDR3 is TGTGCCAGCAGTTTGGGTGGGATCCGCAATCAGCCCCAGCATTTT. Together with reference TRBV28 and TRBJ1-5, the CDR3 gives the full variable domain: DVKVTQSSRYLVKRTGEKVFLECVQDMDHENMFWYRQDPGLGLRLIYFSYDVKMKEKGDIPEGYSVSREKKERFSLILESASTNQTSMYLCASSLGGIRNQPQHFGDGTRLSIL.

A note on this clonotype: Without the conserved terminal phenylalanine or tryptophan, this CDR3 likely stems from a read error. V is TRBV18 and J is TRBJ1-2; 8 bases map to TRBD1. Germline-derived CDR1 and CDR2 are KGHSH and LQKENI. This CDR3 has 16 amino acids. V lost 6 bases and J lost 0; bases outside the gene matches: 9. The CDR3, as DNA: TGTGCCAGCTCTCTTGGACAGGGTAGAACTAACTATGGCTACACCCTC. It specifies CASSLGQGRTNYGYTL.

This clonotype is a singleton in its sample. The rearrangement uses TRBV20-1 and TRBJ2-3, with 12 positions matching TRBD2. Germline CDR1 reads DFQATT; CDR2 reads SNEGSKA (reference sequence). V lost 5 bases and J lost 2; bases outside the gene matches: 8. The CDR3 is 16 residues long. The CDR3 is CSAGSGLAGITDTQYF. CDR3 nucleotide sequence: TGCAGTGCTGGTTCAGGACTAGCGGGGATCACAGATACGCAGTATTTT.

This clonotype was counted ten times or more. J is TRBJ2-5 and V is TRBV24-1, with TRBD1 matching over 9 bases. The CDR3 runs to 15 residues. Germline V gene sequence: CDR1 KGHDR, CDR2 SFDVKD. The trim removed 5 bases at V and 1 base at J, leaving 4 bases unmatched. In nucleotides, the CDR3 is TGTGCCACCAGTGCACCACAGGGGGCCCAAGAGACCCAGTACTTC. Translated, it gives CATSAPQGAQETQYF.

V usage is TRBV29-1 and J usage is TRBJ2-7, with D hard to call. This CDR3 comprises 14 residues. The germline V gene encodes CDR1 SQVTM and CDR2 ANQGSEA. V lost 5 bases, J lost 0 bases, and 14 bases lay in between. CDR3 residues: CSVLSDRSSYEQYF. The CDR3 bases are TGCAGCGTTCTATCCGACCGCAGCTCCTACGAGCAGTACTTC.

This clonotype was counted at least ten times. The chain recombines TRBV12-5 with TRBJ2-7, with 8 bases lining up with TRBD1. The CDR3 covers 17 residues. The V segment lost 6 bases and the J segment 1 base; nucleotides outside the gene matches: 14. Germline loops: CDR1 LGHNT, CDR2 FRNRAP. CDR3 bases: TGTGCTAGTGGGACCAGGGGGCTCGGGCGTGATTCCTACGAGCAGTACTTC. Protein: CASGTRGLGRDSYEQYF.

A few counts support this clonotype. A much larger clonotype is one base distant, so this may be a read error. V gene TRBV7-8 combines with J gene TRBJ1-1, with D maybe TRBD1 (6 bases). Germline V CDR1 and CDR2: SGHVS, FQNEAQ. V dropped 5 bases and J dropped 7 bases, with 14 bases sitting between them. The CDR3 is 13 amino acids. The CDR3 loop reads CASSPGDGLEAFF. In nucleotides, the CDR3 is TGTGCCAGCAGCCCAGGGGACGGACTTGAAGCTTTCTTT.

As concerns this clonotype: Germline and junction disagree at one end, which may indicate a read error. This chain uses TRBV20-1 with TRBJ2-7, with no clear D. The germline V gene has CDR1 DFQATT and CDR2 SNEGSKA (reference sequence). This CDR3 contains 14 residues. The CDR3 here is CSARDNKVLYEQHF. CDR3 nucleotides: TGCAGTGCTAGAGATAATAAGGTTCTCTACGAGCAGCACTTC.

V and J are TRBV25-1 and TRBJ2-7; 8 nucleotides line up with TRBD1. The CDR3 totals 15 residues. Germline CDR1 reads MGHDK; CDR2 reads SYGVNS. The junction had 6 bases not matched to a gene; V was cut back by 2 bases and J by 3 bases. The CDR3 loop reads CASSEARTGSYEQYF. The CDR3 nucleotides are TGTGCCAGCAGTGAAGCCCGGACAGGGAGCTACGAGCAGTACTTC.

With regard to this clonotype: The CDR3 does not end in the conserved phenylalanine or tryptophan, so this is likely a read error. The chain uses TRBV7-9 and TRBJ1-5; no clear D. The ends were cut back, 1 base at V and 1 base at J, with 14 bases in the middle. The CDR3 is made up of 17 amino acids. CDR1 is SEHNR and CDR2 is FQNEAQ in the germline V gene (reference sequence). The CDR3 loop is CASSLGYGEESNQPQHY. The CDR3 coding sequence is TGTGCCAGCAGCTTAGGGTACGGGGAGGAAAGCAATCAGCCCCAGCATTAT.

In its sample, this clonotype was seen many times. This rearrangement joins TRBV6-2 or TRBV6-3 to TRBJ1-3; the D is unclear. CDR1 MNHEY and CDR2 SVGEGT come from the germline V gene. The V end lost 2 bases, the J end lost 0 bases, and 5 bases lay between the germline ends. CDR3 length: 14 amino acids. CDR3 in DNA: TGTGCCAGCAGTTACATCATCTCTGGAAACACCATATATTTT. Protein product: CASSYIISGNTIYF.

This clonotype was counted ten times or more. CDR3 sequence (DNA): TGTGCCAGCAGCCGTCAGGGGGTAGGGGGCTACACCTTC. It codes for CASSRQGVGGYTF. The rearrangement joins TRBV11-3 to TRBJ1-2, with TRBD1 identical over 7 bases. V dropped 5 bases and J dropped 8; count of bases not matched to a gene: 8. This CDR3 is 13 amino acids long. CDR1 SGHNT and CDR2 YENEEA come from the germline V gene.